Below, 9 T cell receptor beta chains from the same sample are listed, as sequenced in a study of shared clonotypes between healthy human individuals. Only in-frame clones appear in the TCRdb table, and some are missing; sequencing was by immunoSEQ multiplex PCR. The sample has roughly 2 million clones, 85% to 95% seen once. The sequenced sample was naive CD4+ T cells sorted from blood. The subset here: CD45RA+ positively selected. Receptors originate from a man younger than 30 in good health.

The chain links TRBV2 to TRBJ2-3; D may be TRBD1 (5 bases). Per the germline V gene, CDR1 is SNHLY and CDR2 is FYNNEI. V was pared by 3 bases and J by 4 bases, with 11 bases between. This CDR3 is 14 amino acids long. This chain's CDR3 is CASSERRGPDTQYF. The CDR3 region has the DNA TGTGCCAGCAGTGAGCGAAGGGGCCCAGATACGCAGTATTTT.

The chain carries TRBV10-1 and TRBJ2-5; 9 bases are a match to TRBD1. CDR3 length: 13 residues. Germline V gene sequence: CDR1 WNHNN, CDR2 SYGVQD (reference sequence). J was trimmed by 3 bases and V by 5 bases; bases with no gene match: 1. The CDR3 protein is CASSRTGEETQYF. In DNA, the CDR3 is TGCGCCAGCAGTAGGACAGGGGAAGAGACCCAGTACTTC.

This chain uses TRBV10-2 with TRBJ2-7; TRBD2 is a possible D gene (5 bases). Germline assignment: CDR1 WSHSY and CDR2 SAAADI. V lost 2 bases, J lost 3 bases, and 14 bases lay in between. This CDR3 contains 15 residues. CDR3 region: CASSELRTESYEQYF. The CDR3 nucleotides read TGCGCCAGCAGTGAGCTCCGGACTGAGAGCTACGAGCAGTACTTC.

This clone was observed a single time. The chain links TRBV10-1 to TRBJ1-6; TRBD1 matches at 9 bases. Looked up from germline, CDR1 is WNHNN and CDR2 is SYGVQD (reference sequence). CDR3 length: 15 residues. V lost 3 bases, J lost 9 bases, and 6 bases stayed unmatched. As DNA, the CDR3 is TGCGCCAGCAGTGAAGGACAGGGGCCGGGTTCACCCCTCCACTTT. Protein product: CASSEGQGPGSPLHF.

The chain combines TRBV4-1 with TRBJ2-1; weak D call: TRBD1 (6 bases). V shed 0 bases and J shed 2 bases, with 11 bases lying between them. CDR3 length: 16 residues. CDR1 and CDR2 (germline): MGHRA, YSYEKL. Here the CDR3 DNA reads TGCGCCAGCAGCCAAGAAGGGAGACAGGCCTACAATGAGCAGTTCTTC. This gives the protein CASSQEGRQAYNEQFF.

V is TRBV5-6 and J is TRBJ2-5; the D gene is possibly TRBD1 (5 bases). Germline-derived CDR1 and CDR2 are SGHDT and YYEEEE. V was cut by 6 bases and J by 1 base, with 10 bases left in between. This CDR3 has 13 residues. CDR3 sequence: CASNPTAQETQYF. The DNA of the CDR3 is TGTGCCAGCAACCCGACAGCCCAAGAGACCCAGTACTTC. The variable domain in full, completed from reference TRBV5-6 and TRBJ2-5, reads DAGVTQSPTHLIKTRGQQVTLRCSPKSGHDTVSWYQQALGQGPQFIFQYYEEEERQRGNFPDRFSGHQFPNYSSELNVNALLLGDSALYLCASNPTAQETQYFGPGTRLLVL.

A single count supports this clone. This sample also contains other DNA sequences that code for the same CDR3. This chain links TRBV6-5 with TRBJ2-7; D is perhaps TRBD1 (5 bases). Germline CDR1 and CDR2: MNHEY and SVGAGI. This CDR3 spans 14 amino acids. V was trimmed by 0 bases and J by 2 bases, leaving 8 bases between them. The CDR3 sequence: CASSYSGQTYEQYF. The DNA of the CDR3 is TGTGCCAGCAGTTACTCGGGGCAGACCTACGAGCAGTACTTC.

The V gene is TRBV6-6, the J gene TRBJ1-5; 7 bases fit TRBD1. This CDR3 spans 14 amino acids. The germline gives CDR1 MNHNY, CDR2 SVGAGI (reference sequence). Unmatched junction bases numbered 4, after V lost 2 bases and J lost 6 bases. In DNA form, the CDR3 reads TGTGCCAGCAGTTACCAGGGGGGGGTTCAGCCCCAGCATTTT. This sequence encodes CASSYQGGVQPQHF.

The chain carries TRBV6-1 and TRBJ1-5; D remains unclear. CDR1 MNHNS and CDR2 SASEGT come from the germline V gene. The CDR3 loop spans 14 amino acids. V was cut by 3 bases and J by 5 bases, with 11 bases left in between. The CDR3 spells CASSDPRGDQPQHF. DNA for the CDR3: TGTGCCAGCAGTGATCCCCGGGGTGATCAGCCCCAGCATTTT.